This T cell receptor (beta chain) was found in a study of molecular identifiers for immune sequencing clone quantification. There are 12 residues in the CDR3. V lost 8 bases and J 4 bases, leaving 12 bases between the germline ends. TCRdb fed the PCR reads into MiXCR, producing one record per CDR3 protein. The sample records some 100,000 distinct CDR3 sequences, about 35% being singletons. The rearrangement joins TRBV5-3 to TRBJ2-5; D assignment may be TRBD1 or TRBD2 (5 bases each). TRBV5-3 is assigned to the ORF class and has an uncertain function. The receptor's source is a human donor in good health. Some libraries in this study had Jurkat cell RNA spiked in. The specimen was naive CD8+ T cells from blood, with Jurkat cell RNA spiked in. Subset of the sample: FACS-sorted CD8+CD4-CCR7+CD45RA+ naive T cells. CDR3 DNA sequence: TGTGCCAGCAACCCGAGGGGAGAGACCCAGTACTTC. It is translated as CASNPRGETQYF.